This T cell receptor beta chain stems from a study of CD8 T cells in Susac syndrome. This CDR3 contains 16 residues. Germline V gene data show CDR1 as DFQATT and CDR2 as SNEGSKA (reference sequence). J gave up 2 bases and V 0 bases, and 2 bases lay outside the gene matches. About 0.5 to 1 ug RNA was reverse transcribed with random hexamers. TCRdb redid the calling of the immunoSEQ multiplex PCR reads with MiXCR, one entry per CDR3 protein. The top ten clones hold just over 0.08% of a sample with hundreds of thousands of distinct CDR3 sequences, 85% to 95% of them seen once. The sequenced sample was CD4+ T cells from PBMCs. The rearrangement uses TRBV20-1 and TRBJ2-1; 12 bases are shared with TRBD2. The receptor was isolated from a human donor with multiple sclerosis. The CDR3 loop reads CSARDRLAGAYNEQFF. CDR3 in DNA: TGCAGTGCTAGAGATCGACTAGCGGGGGCCTACAATGAGCAGTTCTTC.